The clone carrying this T cell receptor (beta chain) was observed at least ten times. Its cognate antigen is unknown. Germline V gene sequence: CDR1 SNHLY, CDR2 FYNNEI. The CDR3 length is 13 residues. Trimming cost V 6 bases and J 7 bases, with 15 bases left between them. TCRdb processed the 5' RACE reads anew with MiXCR; each CDR3 protein has one entry. This sample carries some 240,000 distinct CDR3 sequences, about 3.7% of them seen once, and the ten largest clones take around 19%. The sample is drawn from a study of T cells after yellow fever vaccination. Study results and caveats: Weaker in magnitude, the secondary response showed a faster peak on day 5 versus 15.

The material was PBMCs, obtained 15 days after the yellow fever booster vaccination. The TCR comes from a man between 18 and 35 years old who received the YFV17D yellow fever vaccine. J is TRBJ2-5 and V is TRBV2; D gene uncertain. CDR3 in DNA: TGTGCCAGCAGCGAATGGGCAGGCGGGACCCAGTACTTC. Protein product: CASSEWAGGTQYF.